A selection of T cell receptor beta chains follows, all from one sample in a study of cytomegalovirus exposure and HLA in healthy donors. The repertoire was sequenced with immunoSEQ multiplex PCR; TCRdb's copy has only in-frame clones and lacks some. The table shows about 360,000 clones, with roughly 89% occurring only once. The sample taken for sequencing was PBMCs. The receptors were gathered from a woman under 30 in good health and CMV-seronegative. Both conserved end residues are part of each CDR3. D genes are given only for firm matches. Not all rows give a size; the values are once, few, many and, for expanded clones, a class.

v_call	j_call	clone_size	d_call	cdr3_nt	cdr3_aa
TRBV29-1	TRBJ2-7	-	-	TGCAGCGTTGTTACCGGTAGCTCCTACGAGCAGTACTTC	CSVVTGSSYEQYF
TRBV6-4	TRBJ2-2	once	TRBD2	TGTGCCAGCAGGGGACTAGCTGGATCCGGGGAGCTGTTTTTT	CASRGLAGSGELFF
TRBV27	TRBJ2-5	-	-	TGTGCCAGCAGTTACGACTTGCTAGACGGGACCCAGTACTTC	CASSYDLLDGTQYF
TRBV7-6	TRBJ2-5	-	TRBD2	TGTGCCAGCCTGAGCAGCGGGGGATTGGAGACCCAGTACTTC	CASLSSGGLETQYF
TRBV15	TRBJ1-5	-	TRBD1	TGTGCCACCAGCAGAGATCAGGTCAGGGGGCGCGATCAGCCCCAGCATTTT	CATSRDQVRGRDQPQHF
TRBV6-1	TRBJ1-2	few	TRBD1	TGTGCCAGCAGTGAATGGGCAGGGGGTTTGAGTGGCTACACCTTC	CASSEWAGGLSGYTF
TRBV10-3	TRBJ1-6	-	TRBD1	TGTGCCATCAGTCCGACAGGGGATAATTCACCCCTCCACTTT	CAISPTGDNSPLHF
TRBV6-1	TRBJ2-1	-	TRBD2	TGTGCCAGCAGTGAAGATGGGACTAGGAAACGAGAGCAGTTCTTC	CASSEDGTRKREQFF
TRBV27	TRBJ2-7	-	TRBD2	TGTGCCAGCAGTCCTGGACTAGCGGGATACGAGCAGTACTTC	CASSPGLAGYEQYF
TRBV4-2	TRBJ1-4	-	-	TGTGCCAGCAGCCAAGATGAGGGTCAGGGGGAAAAACTGTTTTTT	CASSQDEGQGEKLFF
TRBV13	TRBJ1-5	-	-	TGTGCCAGCAGTGTGTCGGGAGGTCAGCCCCAGCATTTT	CASSVSGGQPQHF
TRBV2	TRBJ2-5	-	-	TGTGCCAGCAGCCGCTCTAGCCCCCCGACGGGTTGGGAGACCCAGTACTTC	CASSRSSPPTGWETQYF
TRBV6-6	TRBJ2-7	-	-	TGTGCCAGCAGCGGGTTGTCCTACGAGCAGTACTTC	CASSGLSYEQYF
TRBV27	TRBJ2-1	-	TRBD2	TGTGCCAGCAGTTTCGCTAGCGGGAATGAGCAGTTCTTC	CASSFASGNEQFF
TRBV30	TRBJ1-5	-	-	TGTGCCTGGACTCGTGGCAATCAGCCCCAGCATTTT	CAWTRGNQPQHF
TRBV30	TRBJ1-5	few	-	TGTGCCTGGAATTCCGGGAATCAGCCCCAGCATTTT	CAWNSGNQPQHF
TRBV7-7	TRBJ2-1	-	-	TGTGCCAGCAGCGAAGAACGCGGTGTAGGTGAGCAGTTCTTC	CASSEERGVGEQFF
TRBV5-4	TRBJ2-3	-	TRBD2	TGTGCCAGCAGCCCGGGAGGACTAGCGGGAGGGGGCACAGATACGCAGTATTTT	CASSPGGLAGGGTDTQYF
TRBV28	TRBJ1-1	-	-	TGTGCCAGCAGTTCCCCACGAGCAGGGTGGTTGGACACTGAAGCTTTCTTT	CASSSPRAGWLDTEAFF
TRBV27	TRBJ1-2	-	-	TGTGCCAGCAGTCCCCTTTGGGGGCTGGGAGAAGGCTACACCTTC	CASSPLWGLGEGYTF
TRBV2	TRBJ1-4	many	-	TGTGCCAGCCATGTCGGGGACATGGGGGAAAAACTGTTTTTT	CASHVGDMGEKLFF
TRBV10-1	TRBJ2-7	-	TRBD2	TGCGCCAGCAGTGACCCCGGGGGGGGTTCCTACGAGCAGTACTTC	CASSDPGGGSYEQYF
TRBV28	TRBJ1-2	-	-	TGTGCCAGCATCGGGATAGACTATGGCTACACCTTC	CASIGIDYGYTF
TRBV7-9	TRBJ1-1	-	TRBD1	TGTGCCAGCAGCTCGAGGACAGGGCGAGGCACTGAAGCTTTCTTT	CASSSRTGRGTEAFF
TRBV25-1	TRBJ2-2	few	-	TGTGCCAGCAGCCCAAACACCGGGGAGCTGTTTTTT	CASSPNTGELFF
TRBV5-1	TRBJ2-7	-	-	TGCGCCAGTAGCGAGAGCTACGAGCAGTACTTC	CASSESYEQYF
TRBV4-1	TRBJ1-6	-	-	TGCGCCAGCTGTTCTACAGGGAGGGGTTCACCCCTCCACTTT	CASCSTGRGSPLHF
TRBV10-3	TRBJ1-2	-	-	TGTGCCACCGGTAAAGGGGGGGACTATGGCTACACCTTC	CATGKGGDYGYTF
TRBV14	TRBJ2-7	-	-	TGTGCCAGCAGCCGGGGACAATTCTACGAGCAGTACTTC	CASSRGQFYEQYF
TRBV6-6	TRBJ1-6	-	TRBD1	TGTGCCAGCAGCACCGGACAGGGAATACGATCACCCCTCCACTTT	CASSTGQGIRSPLHF
TRBV6-1	TRBJ2-3	-	-	TGTGCCAGCAGTGAACGGCCGGGACAAGGCATGGCGGGCGGCACAGATACGCAGTATTTT	CASSERPGQGMAGGTDTQYF
TRBV9	TRBJ2-7	-	-	TGTGCCAGCAGCGTAGGCCAGCTTGGGACTTACGAGCAGTACTTC	CASSVGQLGTYEQYF
TRBV5-1	TRBJ2-7	-	-	TGCGCCAGCAGCTTGGAACCCCCTATCGACGAGCAGTACTTC	CASSLEPPIDEQYF
TRBV7-8	TRBJ1-1	-	-	TGTGCCAGCAGCCCGAGGGTTCTGGGGAACACTGAAGCTTTCTTT	CASSPRVLGNTEAFF
TRBV5-1	TRBJ1-3	-	TRBD1	TGCGCCAGCAGACCTACAGGGGGTGGTGGAAACACCATATATTTT	CASRPTGGGGNTIYF
TRBV6-1	TRBJ2-7	-	TRBD1	TGTGCCAGCAGTGCCTCGCGGGGACAGGGGGGCTACGAGCAGTACTTC	CASSASRGQGGYEQYF
TRBV18	TRBJ2-1	many	-	TGTGCCAGCTCAAAAGGGAGGAAAGGGCTCGATGAGCAGTTCTTC	CASSKGRKGLDEQFF
TRBV27	TRBJ2-1	-	-	TGTGCCAGCAGTTCTCAATACACCTACAATGAGCAGTTCTTC	CASSSQYTYNEQFF
TRBV5-1	TRBJ2-3	-	TRBD1	TGCGCCAGCAGCTTGTTAGGACAGGGCACAGATACGCAGTATTTT	CASSLLGQGTDTQYF
TRBV12-5	TRBJ2-3	-	TRBD2	TGTGCTAGTGCCATTAGCGGGAGGACAGATACGCAGTATTTT	CASAISGRTDTQYF
TRBV28	TRBJ2-5	-	TRBD1	TGTGCCAGCAGTTCCCCCCCGGACAGGGCGCAAGAGACCCAGTACTTC	CASSSPPDRAQETQYF
TRBV10-1	TRBJ1-1	-	-	TGCGCAAGTAGTGGATACCTCGGGACTGAAGCTTTCTTT	CASSGYLGTEAFF
TRBV5-4	TRBJ1-1	-	-	TGTGCCAGCAGCTTGGAAGGGGCGAATACAGCTTTCTTT	CASSLEGANTAFF
TRBV28	TRBJ1-2	few	-	TGTGCCAGCAGGACCAGGGCCTACTATGGCTACACCTTC	CASRTRAYYGYTF
TRBV5-1	TRBJ1-1	-	TRBD1	TGCGCCAGCAGCTATACTACAGGGGTGGATACTGAAGCTTTCTTT	CASSYTTGVDTEAFF
TRBV4-1	TRBJ2-1	-	-	TGCGCCAGCAGCCCGATGACTAGAGATGAGCAGTTCTTC	CASSPMTRDEQFF
TRBV10-2	TRBJ1-1	-	-	TGCGCCAGCAGTGAAAGGCCCAGGGTTGCCATGAACACTGAAGCTTTCTTT	CASSERPRVAMNTEAFF
TRBV11-2	TRBJ2-3	-	TRBD2	TGTGCCAGCAGCTCACGAAGCGGGAGAAGGACAGATACGCAGTATTTT	CASSSRSGRRTDTQYF
TRBV11-2	TRBJ1-4	-	-	TGTGCCAGCACCCCTGGACTGAGTAATGAAAAACTGTTTTTT	CASTPGLSNEKLFF
TRBV2	TRBJ2-5	-	TRBD2	TGTGCCAGCAGTGAAGCACCTTATCTAGCGGGAGTGGGAGAGACCCAGTACTTC	CASSEAPYLAGVGETQYF
TRBV28	TRBJ1-5	-	-	TGTGCCAGCAGTTTAGCCTACTTGGGGCAACGGGAGCCCCAGCATTTT	CASSLAYLGQREPQHF
TRBV28	TRBJ1-4	-	TRBD1	TGTGCCAGCAGCCGCCCTGGGACAGGAGATGAAAAACTGTTTTTT	CASSRPGTGDEKLFF
TRBV2	TRBJ2-7	-	TRBD1	TGTGCCAGCATGGGACAGATCTCCTACGAGCAGTACTTC	CASMGQISYEQYF